Below, 28 T cell receptor beta chains from the same sample are listed, as sequenced in a study of T cell changes during pregnancy in multiple sclerosis. Assay used: immunoSEQ multiplex PCR; TCRdb lists only in-frame clones, some missing. Here the sample spans 90,000 to 120,000 clones, approximately 94% being singletons. This material consisted of peripheral blood, taken in the second trimester of pregnancy. Receptor source: a female donor with multiple sclerosis, enrolled in a pregnancy study.

The chain carries TRBV4-2 and TRBJ1-5; no reliable D call. V dropped 1 base and J dropped 4 bases, with 5 bases sitting between them. CDR3 size: 13 residues. Germline V gene data show CDR1 as LGHNA and CDR2 as YNFKEQ. CDR3 region: CASSQVANQPQHF. Written as DNA, the CDR3 is TGTGCCAGCAGCCAAGTGGCTAATCAGCCCCAGCATTTT.

The V call is TRBV5-1, the J call TRBJ1-6, with TRBD1 identical over 7 bases. This CDR3 has 16 residues. The germline CDR1 and CDR2 sequences are SGHRS and YFSETQ. Trimming removed 2 bases from V and 6 bases from J; junction bases left unmatched: 8. CDR3 nucleotide sequence: TGCGCCAGCAGCTTCGCAGGGGACAGACTTAATTCACCCCTCCACTTT. Encoded protein: CASSFAGDRLNSPLHF.

This chain uses TRBV27 with TRBJ2-7; maybe TRBD2 (6 bases). The CDR3 covers 16 residues. Trimming left V 5 bases short and J 2 bases short, with 19 bases between. Germline loops: CDR1 MNHEY, CDR2 SMNVEV (reference sequence). The CDR3 DNA follows: TGTGCCAGCAGTCGGTCGTGGGGGACTGGCGCCTACGAGCAGTACTTC. Protein: CASSRSWGTGAYEQYF.

V and J are TRBV30 and TRBJ2-2; D might be TRBD2 (5 bases). The length of the CDR3 is 14 residues. Trimming took 0 bases from V and 6 from J, leaving 11 bases between them. Germline V CDR1 and CDR2: GTSNPN, SVGIG (reference sequence). The CDR3 DNA is TGTGCCTGGAGTGTACCAGAAGCGGCCGGGGAGCTGTTTTTT. Its translation: CAWSVPEAAGELFF.

The chain employs TRBV5-6 and TRBJ1-1; weak D call: TRBD1 (5 bases). This CDR3 spans 14 amino acids. The germline gives CDR1 SGHDT, CDR2 YYEEEE. V lost 3 bases and J 3 bases, leaving 12 bases between the germline ends. The CDR3 region has the DNA TGTGCCAGCAGCTCGCAGGGAATCGACACTGAAGCTTTCTTT. Translation: CASSSQGIDTEAFF.

The V and J genes are TRBV5-6 and TRBJ2-7; D is perhaps TRBD1 (6 bases). The CDR3 totals 15 residues. V shed 0 bases and J shed 0 bases, with 10 bases lying between them. CDR1 is SGHDT, CDR2 YYEEEE, per germline. CDR3 sequence (DNA): TGTGCCAGCAGCTTGGGGACAGCGAGCTCCTACGAGCAGTACTTC. Translation gives CASSLGTASSYEQYF.

The chain uses TRBV6-5 and TRBJ2-7; D might be TRBD1 (5 bases). V lost 6 bases, J lost 0 bases, and 12 bases lay in between. The CDR3 extends over 14 amino acids. The germline V gene encodes CDR1 MNHEY and CDR2 SVGAGI. The CDR3 bases are TGTGCCAGCAGATCCCCAGGGATCTCCTACGAGCAGTACTTC. Amino acid sequence: CASRSPGISYEQYF.

J is TRBJ2-3 and V is TRBV6-5; D not certain. The ends were cut back, 6 bases at V and 2 bases at J, with 15 bases in the middle. The CDR3 is 15 amino acids. Germline CDR1 and CDR2: MNHEY and SVGAGI. This chain's CDR3 is CASRITRGFTDTQYF. The CDR3 DNA reads TGTGCCAGCAGAATCACTCGAGGTTTCACAGATACGCAGTATTTT.

The chain recombines TRBV18 with TRBJ1-1, with 7 bases lining up with TRBD1. Looked up from germline, CDR1 is KGHSH and CDR2 is LQKENI. J gave up 0 bases and V 2 bases, and 15 bases lay outside the gene matches. The CDR3 covers 19 residues. CDR3 bases: TGTGCCAGCTCACCATTGACAGGGAGGAAATTAGGGGTGAACACTGAAGCTTTCTTT. It yields the protein CASSPLTGRKLGVNTEAFF.

The rearrangement uses TRBV5-4 and TRBJ2-5; 10 bases line up with TRBD2. The CDR3 length is 15 residues. Per germline, CDR1 SGHNT and CDR2 YYREEE (reference sequence). The trim removed 1 base at V and 5 bases at J, leaving 5 bases unmatched. The CDR3 nucleotides are TGTGCCAGCAGCTTGCGTAGCGGGAGGTGGGAGACCCAGTACTTC. Residues: CASSLRSGRWETQYF.

This chain links TRBV28 with TRBJ1-5; D perhaps matches TRBD1 (6 bases). The CDR3 covers 15 residues. Deletions cut 7 bases from V and 4 bases from J, with 17 bases between. CDR1 and CDR2 from the germline V gene are MDHEN and SYDVKM. This chain's CDR3 is CASKGFWQGNQPQHF. The CDR3 nucleotides are TGTGCCAGCAAAGGGTTCTGGCAGGGGAATCAGCCCCAGCATTTT.

The chain employs TRBV5-1 and TRBJ2-7; no clear D gene. The CDR3 loop spans 14 amino acids. Trimming took 2 bases from V and 4 from J, leaving 13 bases between them. Per the germline V gene, CDR1 is SGHRS and CDR2 is YFSETQ. The chain's CDR3 is CASSFARVGYEQYF. In DNA form, the CDR3 reads TGCGCCAGCAGCTTTGCCCGGGTCGGGTACGAGCAGTACTTC. Filled out from reference TRBV5-1 and TRBJ2-7, the complete variable domain reads KAGVTQTPRYLIKTRGQQVTLSCSPISGHRSVSWYQQTPGQGLQFLFEYFSETQRNKGNFPGRFSGRQFSNSRSEMNVSTLELGDSALYLCASSFARVGYEQYFGPGTRLTVT.

The CDR3 coding sequence is TGCGCCAGCAGGCCTGGACAGGGTCCCTACGAGCAGTACTTC. Protein product: CASRPGQGPYEQYF. The chain employs TRBV5-1 and TRBJ2-7; 8 bases map to TRBD1. This CDR3 spans 14 amino acids. Trimming at V came to 5 bases and at J to 2 bases, leaving 6 bases not matched to a gene. Germline lookup yields CDR1 SGHRS and CDR2 YFSETQ.

This clone occurred once. The V call is TRBV5-1, the J call TRBJ1-5, with 9 bases that match TRBD1. V was pared by 0 bases and J by 4 bases, with 2 bases of the junction left unmatched. Germline CDR1 SGHRS, CDR2 YFSETQ. The CDR3 has 15 amino acids. The CDR3: CASSLAGTGNQPQHF. For the CDR3, the DNA is TGCGCCAGCAGCTTGGCCGGGACAGGGAATCAGCCCCAGCATTTT.

The chain couples TRBV7-9 to TRBJ2-7; 7 bases agree with TRBD1. CDR3 length: 12 residues. Germline-derived CDR1 and CDR2 are SEHNR and FQNEAQ (reference sequence). Germline trimming cut 5 bases from V and 3 bases from J; bases unmatched to any gene: 1. For the CDR3, the DNA is TGTGCCAGCAGCCGACAGGGCTACGAGCAGTACTTC. Translation: CASSRQGYEQYF.

The chain is built from TRBV5-1 and TRBJ1-1; TRBD1 matches 12 bases. Germline-derived CDR1 and CDR2 are SGHRS and YFSETQ. The CDR3 is 18 amino acids. Trimming took 0 bases from V and 1 from J; bases not matched to a gene: 7. CDR3 DNA: TGCGCCAGCAGCTTGGAGTCCGGGACAGGGGGCCCGAACACTGAAGCTTTCTTT. Translating gives CASSLESGTGGPNTEAFF.

V and J are TRBV6-5 and TRBJ2-5; D is ambiguous. CDR1 MNHEY and CDR2 SVGAGI come from the germline V gene. CDR3 size: 12 residues. Trimming removed 0 bases at V and 5 bases at J, with 4 bases between. This chain's CDR3 is CASSYSSETQYF. The CDR3, as DNA: TGTGCCAGCAGTTACTCATCGGAGACCCAGTACTTC.

This chain joins TRBV7-3 and TRBJ2-2; D not certain. Germline CDR1 and CDR2: SGHTA and FQGTGA. Trimming shortened V by 1 base and J by 0 bases, and 9 bases separated the two germline ends. The CDR3 contains 16 residues. CDR3 amino acids: CASSLIVGANTGELFF. The CDR3 nucleotides are TGTGCCAGCAGCTTAATTGTCGGAGCGAACACCGGGGAGCTGTTTTTT.

V and J are TRBV4-1 and TRBJ2-1; D remains unclear. The germline V gene encodes CDR1 MGHRA and CDR2 YSYEKL. This CDR3 contains 14 residues. With 1 base removed from V and 2 bases from J, the gap between germline ends came to 6 bases. CDR3 in amino acids: CASSQGGAYNEQFF. The CDR3 region has the DNA TGCGCCAGCAGCCAAGGCGGTGCCTACAATGAGCAGTTCTTC.

J is TRBJ2-2 and V is TRBV14, with D maybe TRBD1 (5 bases). Germline CDR1 reads SGHDN; CDR2 reads FVKESK. Between the trimmed V and J ends, which lost 2 bases and 0 bases, there was a span of 7 bases. The CDR3 consists of 15 residues. The DNA of the CDR3 is TGTGCCAGCAGCCAACGACAGACGAACACCGGGGAGCTGTTTTTT. This sequence encodes CASSQRQTNTGELFF.

J is TRBJ1-1 and V is TRBV5-4, with D possibly matching TRBD1 (5 bases). The CDR3 runs to 12 residues. Germline V gene sequence: CDR1 SGHNT, CDR2 YYREEE (reference sequence). Trimming took off 1 base at V and 8 bases at J, with 9 bases between the two ends. The CDR3 here is CASSLWGEEAFF. The CDR3 DNA is TGTGCCAGCAGCTTGTGGGGGGAAGAAGCTTTCTTT. Supplemented by reference TRBV5-4 and TRBJ1-1, the full variable domain reads ETGVTQSPTHLIKTRGQQVTLRCSSQSGHNTVSWYQQALGQGPQFIFQYYREEENGRGNFPPRFSGLQFPNYSSELNVNALELDDSALYLCASSLWGEEAFFGQGTRLTVV.

The J gene is TRBJ2-1, the V gene TRBV5-4; no definite D call. This CDR3 has 15 residues. The ends were cut back, 3 bases at V and 7 bases at J, with 17 bases in the middle. Germline V gives CDR1 SGHNT, CDR2 YYREEE (reference sequence). CDR3: CASSSEPGGWNEQFF. In nucleotides, the CDR3 is TGTGCCAGCAGCTCGGAACCGGGTGGTTGGAATGAGCAGTTCTTC.

The chain has TRBV10-1 and TRBJ2-5; 9 nucleotides match TRBD2. The CDR3 length is 15 residues. Germline CDR1 is WNHNN and CDR2 is SYGVQD (reference sequence). The trim removed 0 bases at V and 7 bases at J, leaving 6 bases unmatched. The CDR3 DNA reads TGCGCCAGCAGTGAGTCGAGTAGCGGGAGTGGGACCCAGTACTTC. Its translation is CASSESSSGSGTQYF.

J is TRBJ2-5 and V is TRBV5-8; D might be TRBD2 (5 bases). The V gene lost 4 bases and the J gene lost 3 bases, with 19 bases spanning the gap. There are 16 residues in the CDR3. The V gene's germline CDR1 is SGHTS and CDR2 YDEGEE. The CDR3: CASSTHLPGSKETQYF. In DNA form, the CDR3 reads TGTGCCAGCAGCACCCATCTACCGGGAAGTAAAGAGACCCAGTACTTC. The full variable domain, its missing parts supplied by reference TRBV5-8 and TRBJ2-5, is EAGVTQSPTHLIKTRGQQATLRCSPISGHTSVYWYQQALGLGLQFLLWYDEGEERNRGNFPPRFSGRQFPNYSSELNVNALELEDSALYLCASSTHLPGSKETQYFGPGTRLLVL.

The chain recombines TRBV4-2 with TRBJ2-7, with 14 bases identical to TRBD2. The CDR3 totals 18 residues. With 0 bases clipped from V and 2 bases from J, the junction kept 6 bases outside the gene matches. Germline assignment: CDR1 LGHNA and CDR2 YNFKEQ. DNA of the CDR3: TGTGCCAGCAGCCAAGATGTTGGACTAGCGGGAGGCCCCTACGAGCAGTACTTC. Translation gives CASSQDVGLAGGPYEQYF.

The chain carries TRBV28 and TRBJ1-2; 9 nucleotides align to TRBD1. Trimming removed 6 bases from V and 4 bases from J; junction bases left unmatched: 12. The germline CDR1 and CDR2 sequences are MDHEN and SYDVKM. The CDR3 loop spans 16 amino acids. CDR3 sequence (DNA): TGTGCCAGCAGCGCCGGGACAGGGAGGCCTTTCTATGGCTACACCTTC. Translation: CASSAGTGRPFYGYTF.

The chain is built from TRBV29-1 and TRBJ2-5; TRBD2 matches 12 bases. CDR3 length: 19 amino acids. Losses at the gene ends were 7 bases for V and 1 base for J; bases not matched to a gene: 19. The germline V gene has CDR1 SQVTM and CDR2 ANQGSEA. The CDR3, as DNA: TGCAGCGCTCGACCCTTCGGGACTAGCGGGTCTATAATCCAAGAGACCCAGTACTTC. Amino acid sequence: CSARPFGTSGSIIQETQYF.

The gene calls are TRBV18 and TRBJ1-5; weak D call: TRBD1 (5 bases). V was shortened by 3 bases and J by 7 bases, with 13 bases between the two germline ends. Germline CDR1 is KGHSH and CDR2 is LQKENI. The CDR3 is 14 residues long. The CDR3 DNA is TGTGCCAGCTCACCTGCAGGGCTCTACCAGCCCCAGCATTTT. This gives the protein CASSPAGLYQPQHF.